The clone carrying this T cell receptor (beta chain) was seen repeatedly, ten times or more. A junction end diverges from the germline sequence, so it may reflect a read error. Arm-PCR of CDR3 regions and iRepertoire HTBI primers were used to build TCR beta libraries. TCRdb used MiXCR to reprocess the multiplex PCR reads, holding one entry per CDR3 protein. The sample contains about 430,000 distinct CDR3 sequences, over 12% of which appear only once. Time point defined: newly diagnosed GD, antithyroid drugs for less than 3 months. PBMC-derived RNA was used for the TCR library. A roughly 8.1-milliliter sample of peripheral blood was drawn into EDTA tubes. This sample was taken from a study of regulatory T cells in long-lasting Graves disease. These data were likewise used in another study, on T cells in Graves' hyperthyroidism and ophthalmopathy.

The source of this sequence is a woman aged 40 to 50 with Graves disease. The specimen was peripheral blood mononuclear cells (PBMCs), collected at new diagnosis, from a patient treated with antithyroid drugs.

This chain's CDR3 is CATSDLLDRGKPQHF. CDR3 coding DNA: TGTGCCACCAGTGATTTGCTTGACAGGGGGAAGCCTCAGCATTTT. The chain has TRBV24-1 and TRBJ1-5; 9 nucleotides agree with TRBD1. CDR3 length equals 15 residues. Germline loops: CDR1 KGHDR, CDR2 SFDVKD.